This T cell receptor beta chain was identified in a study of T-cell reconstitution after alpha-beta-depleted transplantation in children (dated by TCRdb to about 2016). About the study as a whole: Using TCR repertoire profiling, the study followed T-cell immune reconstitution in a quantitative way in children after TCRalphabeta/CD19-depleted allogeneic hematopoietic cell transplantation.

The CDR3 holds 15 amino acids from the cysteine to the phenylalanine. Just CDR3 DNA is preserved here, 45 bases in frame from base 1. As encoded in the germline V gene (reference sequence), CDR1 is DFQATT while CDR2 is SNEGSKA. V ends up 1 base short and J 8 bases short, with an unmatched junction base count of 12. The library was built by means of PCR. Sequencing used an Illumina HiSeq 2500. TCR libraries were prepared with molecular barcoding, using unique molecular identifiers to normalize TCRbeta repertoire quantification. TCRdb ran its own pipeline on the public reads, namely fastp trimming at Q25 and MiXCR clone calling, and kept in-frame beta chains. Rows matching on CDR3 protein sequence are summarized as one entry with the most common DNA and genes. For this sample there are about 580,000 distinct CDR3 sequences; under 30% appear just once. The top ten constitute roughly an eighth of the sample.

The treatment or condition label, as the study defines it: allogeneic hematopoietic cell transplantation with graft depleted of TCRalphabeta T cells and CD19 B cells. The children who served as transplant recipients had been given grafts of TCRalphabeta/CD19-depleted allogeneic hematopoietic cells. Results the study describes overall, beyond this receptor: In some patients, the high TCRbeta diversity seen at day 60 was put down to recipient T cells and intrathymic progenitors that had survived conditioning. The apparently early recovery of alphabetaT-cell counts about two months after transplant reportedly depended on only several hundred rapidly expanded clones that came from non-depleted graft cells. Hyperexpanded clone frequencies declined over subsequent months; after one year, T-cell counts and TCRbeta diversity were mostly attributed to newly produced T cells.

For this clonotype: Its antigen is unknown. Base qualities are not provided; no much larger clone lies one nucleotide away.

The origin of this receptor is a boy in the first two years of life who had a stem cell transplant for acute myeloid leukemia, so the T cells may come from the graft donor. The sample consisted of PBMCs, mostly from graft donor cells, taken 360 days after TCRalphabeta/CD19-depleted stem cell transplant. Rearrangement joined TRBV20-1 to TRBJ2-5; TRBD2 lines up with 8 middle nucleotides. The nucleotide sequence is TGCAGTGCTAGAGGGCCAAGCGGGGGTCGAGGAACCCAGTACTTC. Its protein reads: CSARGPSGGRGTQYF.